This T cell receptor beta chain was retrieved from a study of T cell responses to AZD1222 COVID-19 vaccine. Of note for this clone: The antigen remains unidentified.

The repertoire was sequenced with immunoSEQ multiplex PCR; TCRdb's copy has only in-frame clones and lacks some. The sample lists under 200,000 clones, 85% to 95% seen once, with over 1% in the top ten. The CDR3 extends over 14 amino acids. CDR1 and CDR2 (germline): SGHKS, YYEKEE (reference sequence). Deletions cut 4 bases from V and 7 bases from J, with 14 bases between. Study results and limitations: Epitopes outside B.1.351 and B.1.1.7 mutated regions reportedly drew nearly half of spike TCRs.

The source of this sequence is an adult in good health. The chain joins TRBV5-5 to TRBJ1-4, with D possibly being TRBD1 (5 bases). The sample was peripheral blood, taken on day 0 of AZD1222 vaccination. The DNA for the CDR3 is TGTGCCAGCAGCCCCGAGGGGTCTCTTGAAAAACTGTTTTTT. Protein sequence: CASSPEGSLEKLFF.